This TCR beta chain was identified in a study of cytomegalovirus exposure and HLA in healthy donors. Study-level points and caveats: Beyond CMV serostatus, there was no information to go on about immune exposure.

V lost 4 bases to trimming and J lost 7 bases; unmatched junction nucleotides: 8. The CDR3 is 15 residues long. Looked up from germline, CDR1 is SNHLY and CDR2 is FYNNEI. Amplification used 60 Vbeta primers and 13 Jbeta primers. Generated by immunoSEQ multiplex PCR, the TCRdb table keeps only in-frame clones and is missing some. Its table records roughly 34,000 clones. About this clone: Its antigen is unknown.

This chain uses TRBV2 with TRBJ2-1; the match to TRBD2 covers 9 bases. This TCR was recovered from a man in his forties in good health and CMV-seronegative. Sequenced: PBMCs. CDR3 sequence: CASSAWSSGTNEQFF. As DNA, the CDR3 is TGTGCCAGCAGTGCGTGGTCTAGCGGGACAAATGAGCAGTTCTTC.